Listed below are T cell receptor beta chains from one sample, sequenced in a study of blood T cells in healthy people across ages. Using its own MiXCR run on the 5' RACE reads, TCRdb lists one record per CDR3 protein. The table includes 1.5 million to 2 million distinct CDR3 sequences, 28% detected once. Input material: blood. The receptors here all came from a woman in her 30s in good health. The CDR3 runs from the conserved cysteine through the conserved F or W. D genes are given only for firm matches. Clone size, where shown, is once, few, many, or a class for clones that have expanded.

TRBD1	TRBJ1-1	NA	TRBV30	CAWRARGQNTEAFF	TGTGCCTGGAGAGCCAGGGGGCAAAACACTGAAGCTTTCTTT
NA	TRBJ2-2	few	TRBV10-3	CAIGSPGTGELFF	TGTGCCATCGGGAGCCCCGGCACCGGGGAGCTGTTTTTT
NA	TRBJ2-1	NA	TRBV28	CVSRPDRRSYNEQFF	TGTGTCAGCAGACCCGACAGAAGATCCTACAATGAGCAGTTCTTC
NA	TRBJ2-4	many	TRBV4-3	CASSQDLEGIYIQYF	TGCGCCAGCAGCCAAGATTTGGAGGGTATTTACATTCAGTACTTC
NA	TRBJ1-1	NA	TRBV10-3	CAIQGTLDTAAFF	TGTGCCATCCAGGGGACGTTGGACACTGCAGCTTTCTTT
TRBD1	TRBJ2-7	few	TRBV20-1	CSAKNPGQGAYEQYF	TGCAGTGCAAAAAACCCGGGACAGGGGGCGTACGAGCAGTACTTC
TRBD1	TRBJ1-2	many	TRBV12-3/TRBV12-4	CASSFTGAEDYGYTF	TGTGCCAGCAGCTTTACAGGGGCGGAGGACTATGGCTACACCTTC
NA	TRBJ1-4	NA	TRBV10-3	CAISERGLEKLFF	TGTGCCATCAGTGAGAGGGGTCTAGAAAAACTGTTTTTT
TRBD1	TRBJ1-5	few	TRBV6-1	CASSAVGTGVGNQPQHF	TGTGCCAGCAGTGCTGTAGGGACAGGGGTAGGCAATCAGCCCCAGCATTTT
NA	TRBJ2-5	few	TRBV7-9	CAISPLQDRGTQYF	TGTGCCATCAGCCCCTTACAGGACCGGGGGACCCAGTACTTC
NA	TRBJ2-7	many	TRBV29-1	CSVVVVGRQYF	TGCAGCGTTGTAGTAGTGGGTAGGCAGTACTTC
TRBD2	TRBJ2-1	NA	TRBV6-5	CASSSSSGGARFF	TGTGCCAGCAGTTCGTCCAGCGGGGGGGCCCGGTTCTTC
NA	TRBJ1-2	NA	TRBV7-9	CASSPTESGDAKNGYTF	TGTGCCAGCAGCCCAACGGAATCCGGGGACGCCAAAAATGGCTACACCTTC
TRBD2	TRBJ2-1	NA	TRBV18	CASSPILAGVYEQFF	TGTGCCAGCTCACCGATACTAGCGGGAGTATATGAGCAGTTCTTC
NA	TRBJ2-7	many	TRBV12-5	CASGLQVYEQYF	TGTGCTAGTGGACTTCAGGTCTACGAGCAGTACTTC
NA	TRBJ1-2	NA	TRBV29-1	CSVESANYGYTF	TGCAGCGTTGAATCGGCGAACTATGGCTACACCTTC
TRBD2	TRBJ2-1	few	TRBV4-1	CASSQEGLAGRNEQFF	TGCGCCAGCAGCCAAGAGGGACTAGCGGGGAGGAATGAGCAGTTCTTC
NA	TRBJ2-1	NA	TRBV7-9	CASSSRASETYNEQFF	TGTGCCAGCAGCTCGAGAGCAAGCGAAACCTACAATGAGCAGTTCTTC
TRBD2	TRBJ2-1	NA	TRBV7-3	CASSTSGGAYNEQVF	TGTGCCAGCAGCACCAGCGGGGGGGCCTACAATGAGCAGGTCTTC